These 10 T cell receptor beta chains came from one sample sequenced in a study of beta chain features in type 1 diabetes. Study-level findings and limits: Moderate but significant shortening of TCRB CDR3s was recorded in all four CD4+ subsets from Type 1 diabetes patients.

These receptors are not linked to any known antigen. Expressed TCRB transcripts were sequenced because the isolated RNA had all been reverse transcribed beforehand. Produced via immunoSEQ multiplex PCR; TCRdb's table is partial and in-frame only. The table has some 190,000 clones, around 8% seen once. Source material: central memory CD4+ T cells from blood. Source of these receptors: a woman in her forties with type 1 diabetes.

This rearrangement joins TRBV15 to TRBJ2-1; D uncertain. This CDR3 spans 12 amino acids. The germline gives CDR1 LNHNV, CDR2 YYDKDF (reference sequence). The germline V and J ends were trimmed by 3 bases and 7 bases, with 7 bases remaining between them. CDR3 in DNA: TGTGCCACCAGCAGGAGCGAGAATGAGCAGTTCTTC. Amino acid sequence: CATSRSENEQFF. Using reference TRBV15 and TRBJ2-1 for the parts outside the CDR3, the full variable domain is DAMVIQNPRYQVTQFGKPVTLSCSQTLNHNVMYWYQQKSSQAPKLLFHYYDKDFNNEADTPDNFQSRRPNTSFCFLDIRSPGLGDTAMYLCATSRSENEQFFGPGTRLTVL.

The rearrangement links TRBV7-2 to TRBJ2-2, with 13 positions matching TRBD2. The V gene end was trimmed by 1 base and the J gene end by 6 bases; junction bases not matched to a gene: 2. Germline lookup yields CDR1 SGHTA and CDR2 FQGNSA. This CDR3 is 16 amino acids long. CDR3 DNA: TGTGCCAGCAGCTTAGATGGGACTAGCGGGGCCGGGGAGCTGTTTTTT. Its translation is CASSLDGTSGAGELFF.

This clone has more than one count but fewer than ten. The same CDR3 arises from other DNA sequences in this sample as well. The chain is built from TRBV19 and TRBJ2-1, with TRBD1 matching 7 bases. The CDR3 consists of 13 residues. Germline CDR1 is LNHDA and CDR2 is SQIVND (reference sequence). V shed 6 bases and J 3 bases; nucleotides not matched to a gene: 2. The CDR3 DNA reads TGTGCCAGTAGAAGGGACAGCTACAATGAGCAGTTCTTC. It yields the protein CASRRDSYNEQFF.

This clone showed up just a few times. The V gene is TRBV9, the J gene TRBJ2-1, with 13 bases that match TRBD2. Germline V gene sequence: CDR1 SGDLS, CDR2 YYNGEE. The CDR3 totals 15 residues. Losses at the gene ends were 3 bases for V and 10 bases for J; bases not matched to a gene: 7. The CDR3 bases are TGTGCCAGCAGCGCCCGACTAGCGGGAGGAAAAGAGCAGTTCTTC. Translated, it gives CASSARLAGGKEQFF.

Ten or more counts support this clone. This chain's CDR3 is CASTFGGSGANEQFF. The CDR3 bases are TGTGCCAGTACCTTCGGGGGTAGCGGGGCGAATGAGCAGTTCTTC. This chain joins TRBV5-4 and TRBJ2-1; 8 bases agree with TRBD2. V trimming: 8 bases; J trimming: 7 bases; junction bases outside the gene matches: 14. Germline V gene lookup returns CDR1 SGHNT and CDR2 YYREEE (reference sequence). The CDR3 extends over 15 amino acids. Based on the CDR3 plus reference TRBV5-4 and TRBJ2-1, the full variable domain is ETGVTQSPTHLIKTRGQQVTLRCSSQSGHNTVSWYQQALGQGPQFIFQYYREEENGRGNFPPRFSGLQFPNYSSELNVNALELDDSALYLCASTFGGSGANEQFFGPGTRLTVL.

J is TRBJ2-6 and V is TRBV5-4, with D possibly being TRBD1 (5 bases). Trimming cost V 4 bases and J 0 bases, with 20 bases left between them. The CDR3 has 19 residues. Germline V gene lookup returns CDR1 SGHNT and CDR2 YYREEE (reference sequence). CDR3 loop: CASSPMTARRLSGANVLTF. In DNA form, the CDR3 reads TGTGCCAGCAGCCCTATGACAGCGCGACGCCTCTCTGGGGCCAACGTCCTGACTTTC. Full variable domain (missing parts from reference TRBV5-4 and TRBJ2-6): ETGVTQSPTHLIKTRGQQVTLRCSSQSGHNTVSWYQQALGQGPQFIFQYYREEENGRGNFPPRFSGLQFPNYSSELNVNALELDDSALYLCASSPMTARRLSGANVLTFGAGSRLTVL.

This clone was counted a few times. The V and J genes are TRBV13 and TRBJ2-7; a possible D gene is TRBD1 (5 bases). Trimming removed 3 bases at V and 0 bases at J, with 12 bases between. The CDR3 has 15 amino acids. Germline loops: CDR1 PRHDT, CDR2 FYEKMQ (reference sequence). The CDR3 loop is CASSFRTPSSYEQYF. The CDR3 coding sequence is TGTGCCAGCAGCTTCAGGACACCAAGCTCCTACGAGCAGTACTTC.

This clone was seen more than once but under ten times. V gene TRBV30 combines with J gene TRBJ1-2; TRBD1 matches at 9 bases. The CDR3 is made up of 17 amino acids. Per germline, CDR1 GTSNPN and CDR2 SVGIG (reference sequence). Trimming cost V 2 bases and J 4 bases; bases outside gene matches: 14. CDR3 sequence reads: CAWSWKYWTGVSYGYTF. For the CDR3, the DNA is TGTGCCTGGAGTTGGAAATACTGGACAGGGGTTAGCTATGGCTACACCTTC.

The V call is TRBV2, the J call TRBJ1-5; D is possibly TRBD1 (5 bases). The V gene lost 4 bases and the J gene lost 2 bases, with 12 bases spanning the gap. The CDR3 sequence is 15 residues long. Germline CDR1 SNHLY, CDR2 FYNNEI. DNA of the CDR3: TGTGCCAGCAGTGGCCAGGGTATTGGCAATCAGCCCCAGCATTTT. Its translation is CASSGQGIGNQPQHF.

This clone appeared a few times. The rearrangement joins TRBV10-3 to TRBJ1-2; 8 positions agree with TRBD1. CDR1 ENHRY and CDR2 SYGVKD come from the germline V gene. V shed 6 bases, J shed 7 bases, and the junction held 7 bases outside the gene matches. This CDR3 is built from 13 residues. CDR3 nucleotides: TGTGCCATCAGAACCGACAGGGGAGGTGGCTACACCTTC. It yields the protein CAIRTDRGGGYTF.